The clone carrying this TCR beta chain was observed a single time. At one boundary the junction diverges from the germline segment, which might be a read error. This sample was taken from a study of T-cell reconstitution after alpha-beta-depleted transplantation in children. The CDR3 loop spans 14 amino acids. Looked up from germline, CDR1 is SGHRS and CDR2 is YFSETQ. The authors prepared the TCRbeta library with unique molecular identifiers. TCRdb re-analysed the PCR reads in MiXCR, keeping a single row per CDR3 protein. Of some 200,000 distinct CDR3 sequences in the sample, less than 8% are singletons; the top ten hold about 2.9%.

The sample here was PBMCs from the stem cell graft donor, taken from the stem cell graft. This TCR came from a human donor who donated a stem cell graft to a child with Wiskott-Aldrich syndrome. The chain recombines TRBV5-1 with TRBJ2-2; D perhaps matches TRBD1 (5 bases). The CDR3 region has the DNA TGCGCCATCAGCTTGAAGGGGCTGTGCGGGGAGCTGTTTTTT. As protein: CAISLKGLCGELFF.